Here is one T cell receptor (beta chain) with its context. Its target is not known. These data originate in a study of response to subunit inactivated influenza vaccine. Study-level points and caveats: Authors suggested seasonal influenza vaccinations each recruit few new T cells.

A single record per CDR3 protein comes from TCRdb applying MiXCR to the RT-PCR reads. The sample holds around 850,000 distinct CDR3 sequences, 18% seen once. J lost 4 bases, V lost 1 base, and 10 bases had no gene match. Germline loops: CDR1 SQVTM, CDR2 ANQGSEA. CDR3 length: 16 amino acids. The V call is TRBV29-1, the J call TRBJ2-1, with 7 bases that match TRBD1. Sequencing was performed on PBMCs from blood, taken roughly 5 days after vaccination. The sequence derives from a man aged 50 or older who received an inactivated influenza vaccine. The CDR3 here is CSVEVLGQLTYNEQFF. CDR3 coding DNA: TGCAGCGTTGAAGTGTTGGGACAGCTAACATACAATGAGCAGTTCTTC.